A single sample is the source of the 13 T cell receptor beta chains below, sequenced in a study of blood T cells in healthy people across ages. For the second PCR, which ran for about 6 to 11 cycles, a sample-barcoded 5' primer and a J-beta primer mix were used. MiXCR, run by TCRdb on the 5' RACE reads, gives a single entry per CDR3 protein. The data contain some 900,000 distinct CDR3 sequences, 25% to 30% of them seen just once; the ten biggest clones take up 15% to 20%. Sequencing input: blood. The source is a woman aged 80 or over in good health.

A word on this clonotype: Being one base from a much bigger clone, this may be a read error. The chain joins TRBV7-2 to TRBJ2-7, with TRBD1 matching over 7 bases. This CDR3 region has 12 residues. Per the germline V gene, CDR1 is SGHTA and CDR2 is FQGNSA. CDR3 coding DNA: TGTGCCAGCAGCTCTGACAGGGTAAAGCAGGACTTC. Translated, it gives CASSSDRVKQDF. Filled out from reference TRBV7-2 and TRBJ2-7, the complete variable domain reads GAGVSQSPSNKVTEKGKDVELRCDPISGHTALYWYRQSLGQGLEFLIYFQGNSAPDKSGLPSDRFSAERTGGSVSTLTIQRTQQEDSAVYLCASSSDRVKQDFGPGTRLTVT.

This clonotype turned up a few times. A junction end diverges from the germline sequence, so it may reflect a read error. The rearrangement joins TRBV12-3 or TRBV12-4 to TRBJ2-3; TRBD1 might be the D (6 bases). The CDR3 extends over 15 amino acids. CDR3 protein: CASSPDRLSADTEYF. The CDR3 bases are TGTGCCAGCAGCCCAGACAGGCTGAGCGCAGATACGGAGTATTTT.

This clonotype was counted many times. The chain joins TRBV24-1 to TRBJ2-4; D possibly matches TRBD1 or TRBD2 (5 bases each). CDR1 is KGHDR, CDR2 SFDVKD, per germline. The CDR3 totals 16 residues. Trimming cost V 3 bases and J 6 bases, with 17 bases left between them. The CDR3 here is CATSDGGSGGGNIQYF. The DNA for the CDR3 is TGTGCCACCAGTGATGGGGGATCAGGAGGTGGAAACATTCAGTACTTC.

The table lists this clonotype with many counts. The chain carries TRBV12-3 or TRBV12-4 and TRBJ2-4; D may be TRBD1 or TRBD2 (6 bases each). The germline V and J ends were trimmed by 3 bases and 1 base, with 13 bases remaining between them. CDR3 length: 16 amino acids. The CDR3 sequence: CASSFFRGAAKNIQYF. DNA of the CDR3: TGTGCCAGCAGTTTCTTTAGGGGGGCGGCCAAAAACATTCAGTACTTC.

This rearrangement joins TRBV6-5 to TRBJ1-6; D remains unclear. Germline assignment: CDR1 MNHEY and CDR2 SVGAGI. The CDR3 extends over 20 amino acids. The V and J ends lost 0 bases and 6 bases respectively, with 24 bases between them. The CDR3 sequence is CASSYSAPSGWMARNSPLHF. The CDR3 nucleotides read TGTGCCAGCAGTTACTCGGCCCCCTCTGGGTGGATGGCACGTAATTCACCCCTCCACTTT.

In this sample, this clonotype turned up many times. The genes are TRBV20-1 and TRBJ1-5, with D maybe TRBD1 (6 bases). Trimming removed 4 bases at V and 6 bases at J, with 10 bases between. This CDR3 region has 12 residues. The germline gives CDR1 DFQATT, CDR2 SNEGSKA (reference sequence). The CDR3 DNA reads TGCAGTGCTAACCAGGGGAGTCAGCCCCAGCATTTT. Its protein is CSANQGSQPQHF.

The V gene is TRBV4-3, the J gene TRBJ1-6; the D gene is possibly TRBD1 (6 bases). The CDR3 sequence is 16 residues long. Germline-derived CDR1 and CDR2 are LGHNA and YSLEER. Trimming removed 4 bases at V and 10 bases at J, with 20 bases between. The CDR3 here is CASSPNRVGLRSPLHF. CDR3 bases: TGCGCCAGCAGCCCCAACAGGGTTGGCCTTAGGTCACCCCTCCACTTT.

Of note for this clonotype: A read error may explain this, as a much larger clone is one base away. This rearrangement joins TRBV20-1 to TRBJ1-2; D remains ambiguous. The CDR3 sequence is 11 residues long. V gave up 6 bases and J gave up 12 bases, with 17 bases separating them. From germline, CDR1 is DFQATT and CDR2 SNEGSKA (reference sequence). CDR3 protein: CSAAPGSGHTF. The DNA of the CDR3 is TGCAGTGCAGCACCAGGATCCGGCCACACCTTC.

This clonotype came up many times. The chain uses TRBV20-1 and TRBJ2-3; either TRBD1 or TRBD2 may supply D (6 bases each). In germline, CDR1 is DFQATT, CDR2 SNEGSKA (reference sequence). The CDR3 sequence is 14 residues long. The V gene lost 6 bases and the J gene lost 3 bases, with 16 bases spanning the gap. The CDR3 DNA follows: TGCAGTGCCGGGGGACAACTGTTAACAGATACGCAGTATTTT. It yields the protein CSAGGQLLTDTQYF.

The sample holds many counts of this clonotype. This chain links TRBV18 with TRBJ2-3; D may be TRBD2 (6 bases). Germline V gene sequence: CDR1 KGHSH, CDR2 LQKENI. CDR3 length: 14 amino acids. V was cut by 3 bases and J by 7 bases, with 14 bases left in between. In nucleotides, the CDR3 is TGTGCCAGCTCACCGTCTAGCGCTCCATATACGCAGTATTTT. It encodes CASSPSSAPYTQYF.

This chain connects TRBV7-9 to TRBJ2-5, with 7 bases fitting TRBD1. The CDR3 runs 15 residues. Germline CDR1 reads SEHNR; CDR2 reads FQNEAQ (reference sequence). V lost 1 base, J lost 11 bases, and 13 bases stayed unmatched. CDR3 amino acids: CASSLESRQGAIQYF. DNA for the CDR3: TGTGCCAGCAGCTTAGAATCCCGACAGGGCGCCATACAGTACTTC.

This chain uses TRBV6-5 with TRBJ2-1, with TRBD1 identical over 7 bases. The V gene end was trimmed by 6 bases and the J gene end by 7 bases; junction bases not matched to a gene: 9. From germline, CDR1 is MNHEY and CDR2 SVGAGI. The CDR3 is made up of 14 amino acids. This chain's CDR3 is CASRGEGAGNEQFF. CDR3 coding DNA: TGTGCCAGCAGGGGAGAGGGGGCAGGTAATGAGCAGTTCTTC.

This clonotype was seen a few times. Just one base apart from a much larger clone, this may be a read error. This chain uses TRBV4-3 with TRBJ2-7, with TRBD1 identical over 10 bases. CDR1 is LGHNA, CDR2 YSLEER, per germline. V trimming: 4 bases; J trimming: 7 bases; junction bases outside the gene matches: 7. The CDR3 has 14 residues. CDR3 sequence (DNA): TGCGCCAGCAGCCGACAGGGGGCCGGGAATGAGCAGTACTTC. Translation gives CASSRQGAGNEQYF.